Presented here are 11 T cell receptor beta chains from one specimen sequenced in a study of radiotherapy plus CTLA-4 blockade in lung cancer. The protocol was immunoSEQ multiplex PCR, while the TCRdb copy is restricted to in-frame clones and leaves out a portion. The sample carries about 50,000 clones, approximately 84% recorded once. The material was peripheral blood, obtained from a patient treated with radiotherapy plus ipilimumab. These receptors were collected from a human donor with non-small cell lung cancer whose response to radiotherapy plus ipilimumab could not be evaluated.

The V and J genes are TRBV7-3 and TRBJ2-6; 9 bases fit TRBD1. The CDR3 contains 15 residues. The trim removed 5 bases at V and 9 bases at J, leaving 8 bases unmatched. CDR1 SGHTA and CDR2 FQGTGA come from the germline V gene. The CDR3 sequence: CASSPRTGVGNVLTF. The CDR3 nucleotides are TGTGCCAGCAGCCCCCGGACAGGGGTTGGCAACGTCCTGACTTTC.

This clone was detected only once. Other DNA sequences from this sample encode an identical CDR3 as well. V and J are TRBV2 and TRBJ1-1, with a tentative D call TRBD1 (5 bases). Germline-derived CDR1 and CDR2 are SNHLY and FYNNEI. The CDR3 is made up of 14 amino acids. CDR3 sequence: CASANWGGKTEAFF. In nucleotides, the CDR3 is TGTGCTAGCGCTAACTGGGGGGGTAAGACGGAAGCTTTCTTT.

The chain uses TRBV27 and TRBJ2-1; 11 nucleotides line up with TRBD2. The ends lost 5 bases at V and 5 bases at J; junction bases unmatched: 8. There are 16 residues in the CDR3. Germline CDR1 MNHEY, CDR2 SMNVEV (reference sequence). As DNA, the CDR3 is TGTGCCAGCAGTGCTCGGACTAGCGGGTACAACAATGAGCAGTTCTTC. It is translated as CASSARTSGYNNEQFF.

V usage is TRBV9 and J usage is TRBJ1-1; TRBD1 matches at 10 bases. With 0 bases clipped from V and 4 bases from J, the junction kept 3 bases outside the gene matches. Germline V gene lookup returns CDR1 SGDLS and CDR2 YYNGEE. The CDR3 has 15 residues. As DNA, the CDR3 is TGTGCCAGCAGCGTAGTGGACAGGGGGGGCACTGAAGCTTTCTTT. It is translated as CASSVVDRGGTEAFF.

The chain combines TRBV7-3 with TRBJ2-1; 12 bases align to TRBD2. Germline loops: CDR1 SGHTA, CDR2 FQGTGA. This CDR3 has 14 amino acids. V lost 4 bases, J lost 5 bases, and 0 bases stayed unmatched. The CDR3 nucleotides are TGTGCCAGCAGCTCTAGCGGGAGGGACAATGAGCAGTTCTTC. Its translation: CASSSSGRDNEQFF. Variable domain in full (rest from reference TRBV7-3 and TRBJ2-1): GAGVSQTPSNKVTEKGKYVELRCDPISGHTALYWYRQSLGQGPEFLIYFQGTGAADDSGLPNDRFFAVRPEGSVSTLKIQRTERGDSAVYLCASSSSGRDNEQFFGPGTRLTVL.

This clone was counted between two and nine times. V usage is TRBV2 and J usage is TRBJ1-1; TRBD1 is a possible D gene (5 bases). V was cut by 6 bases and J by 4 bases, with 9 bases left in between. The CDR3 length is 12 residues. Per germline, CDR1 SNHLY and CDR2 FYNNEI. CDR3 protein: CASRRRGTEAFF. CDR3 DNA: TGTGCCAGCAGAAGGAGGGGCACTGAAGCTTTCTTT.

This clone was counted a single time. The rearrangement links TRBV27 to TRBJ2-5, with a tentative D call TRBD2 (6 bases). The end of the DNA aligns better with TRBJ2-7, so the J call may be wrong. The CDR3 runs 15 residues. Germline CDR1 is MNHEY and CDR2 is SMNVEV (reference sequence). In nucleotides, the CDR3 is TGTGCCAGCAGTCCAACCGGGACTCACCCTTACGAGCAGTACTTC. This codes for CASSPTGTHPYEQYF.

This clone was observed a handful of times. This chain uses TRBV6-6 with TRBJ2-1; 13 bases line up with TRBD2. The J segment lost 4 bases and the V segment lost 0 bases, leaving 0 bases of the junction unmatched. This CDR3 is built from 16 residues. Germline values: CDR1 MNHNY, CDR2 SVGAGI (reference sequence). The DNA for the CDR3 is TGTGCCAGCAGTTACTCGGGACTAGCGGGATACAATGAGCAGTTCTTC. The encoded protein is CASSYSGLAGYNEQFF.

This sequence joins TRBV4-1 and TRBJ1-2; D possibly corresponds to TRBD1 (6 bases). CDR1 is MGHRA and CDR2 is YSYEKL in the germline V gene. V shed 8 bases and J shed 11 bases, with 27 bases lying between them. The CDR3 sequence is 15 residues long. DNA of the CDR3: TGCGCCAGCGGGTCACAAGGACAGCTGGGAATAAGGTACACCTTC. Protein sequence: CASGSQGQLGIRYTF.

A few counts support this clone. The chain recombines TRBV6-5 with TRBJ2-7; D perhaps matches TRBD2 (5 bases). The CDR3 is 13 residues long. V dropped 2 bases and J dropped 6 bases, with 11 bases sitting between them. Germline CDR1 is MNHEY and CDR2 is SVGAGI. The CDR3 reads CASSYEGSREQYF. CDR3 DNA sequence: TGTGCCAGCAGTTACGAGGGCTCCCGCGAGCAGTACTTC.

The J gene is TRBJ2-7, the V gene TRBV14; TRBD1 agrees at 7 bases. Trimming cost V 4 bases and J 3 bases; bases outside gene matches: 6. CDR1 SGHDN and CDR2 FVKESK come from the germline V gene. The CDR3 runs 14 residues. The CDR3 loop reads CASSRLDRFYEQYF. CDR3 coding DNA: TGTGCCAGCAGCCGACTGGACAGGTTCTACGAGCAGTACTTC. Full variable domain (rest looked up from reference TRBV14 and TRBJ2-7): EAGVTQFPSHSVIEKGQTVTLRCDPISGHDNLYWYRRVMGKEIKFLLHFVKESKQDESGMPNNRFLAERTGGTYSTLKVQPAELEDSGVYFCASSRLDRFYEQYFGPGTRLTVT.